The clone carrying this TCR beta chain was detected once. The data were taken from a study of T-cell reconstitution after alpha-beta-depleted transplantation in children. Preparation of the TCRbeta library was carried out with unique molecular identifiers. TCRdb redid the calling of the PCR reads with MiXCR, one entry per CDR3 protein. In the table there are roughly 400,000 distinct CDR3 sequences, over 40% of which are singletons. The CDR3 length is 15 residues. V shed 10 bases and J shed 1 base, with 19 bases lying between them. Germline V lookup: CDR1 LGHDT, CDR2 YNNKEL (reference sequence). The receptor comes from a girl aged 2 to 9 with aplastic anemia, due to receive a stem cell transplant. This material consisted of PBMCs, taken before TCRalphabeta/CD19-depleted stem cell transplant. This chain links TRBV3-1 with TRBJ1-2; unclear D gene. CDR3 nucleotide sequence: TGTGCCACCTGCAAGCCCTCCGGTATTAACTATGGCTACACCTTC. As protein: CATCKPSGINYGYTF. The entire variable domain, with the rest obtained from reference TRBV3-1 and TRBJ1-2, is as follows: DTAVSQTPKYLVTQMGNDKSIKCEQNLGHDTMYWYKQDSKKFLKIMFSYNNKELIINETVPNRFSPKSPDKAHLNLHINSLELGDSAVYFCATCKPSGINYGYTFGSGTRLTVV.